This TCR beta chain emerged from a study of blood T cells in healthy people across ages. Study background: Template switching caught about one barcoded beta molecule for each two T cells. Study-level points and caveats: Aged donors had fewer naive CD4+ cells and lower diversity than long-lived donors.

A second PCR of roughly 7 to 11 cycles used a sample-barcoded 5' primer and a J-beta primer mix. TCRdb re-called the 5' RACE reads through MiXCR, storing one row per CDR3 protein. This table has hundreds of thousands of distinct CDR3 sequences, approximately 40% appearing once. The donors, healthy Caucasians from Russia, were aged about 6 to 95. The total RNA that was extracted per sample amounted to at least 5 micrograms. This CDR3 has 14 residues. Deletions cut 6 bases from V and 7 bases from J, with 17 bases between. On this clonotype itself: What it binds is unknown.

The chain joins TRBV12-3 or TRBV12-4 to TRBJ2-3; D is possibly TRBD2 (7 bases). The sequence derives from an elderly man in good health. Sequences were obtained from blood. CDR3 loop: CASSREGGGYTQYF. The CDR3 bases are TGTGCCAGCAGCCGTGAGGGGGGGGGATATACGCAGTATTTT.